This is a list of T cell receptor beta chains from one sample in a study of T cells in Graves' hyperthyroidism and ophthalmopathy. TCRdb itself ran the multiplex PCR reads through MiXCR, one entry per CDR3 protein. The sample lists some 580,000 distinct CDR3 sequences, roughly 16% occurring once. Sequenced: blood. Source of these receptors: a middle-aged woman with Graves' ophthalmopathy. Each CDR3 is given with its conserved first and last residue. The order of the fields is CDR3 protein, clone size, CDR3 length, V gene, J gene. Clone sizes are given selectively: once, few, many, or a class where the clone is expanded.

CASSDSLAGGYSYNEQFF	many	18	TRBV3-1	TRBJ2-1
CASSNRVATNEKLFF	few	15	TRBV6-1	TRBJ1-4
CATGLAGVPTGELFF	few	15	TRBV24-1	TRBJ2-2
CASSPGTGGATQYF	many	14	TRBV11-2	TRBJ2-5
CASPPATNTEAFF	.	13	TRBV6-1	TRBJ1-1
CASRKAGGPEKQFF	.	14	TRBV6-1	TRBJ2-1
CASSQAKGGASLIYEEQYF	few	19	TRBV5-1	TRBJ2-7
CASSLVGSGSGETQYF	few	16	TRBV7-9	TRBJ2-5
CSARGLHSYNEQFF	.	14	TRBV20-1	TRBJ2-1
CASSLRGGNEQFF	many	13	TRBV11-3	TRBJ2-1
CSSLGYKESNTEAFF	.	15	TRBV20-1	TRBJ1-1
CASSFSPPGQMNTEAFF	many	17	TRBV27	TRBJ1-1
CASSQTDNSPLHF	.	13	TRBV14	TRBJ1-6
CASATGVGHNGVAFF	few	15	TRBV3-1	TRBJ1-1
CASREGATYEQYF	.	13	TRBV5-1	TRBJ2-7
CAWNGQGGNIQYF	.	13	TRBV30	TRBJ2-4
CASSFGSGRSAPQETQYF	few	18	TRBV7-8	TRBJ2-5
CAWSVPSEKLFF	many	12	TRBV30	TRBJ1-4
CASSERGTEQFF	.	12	TRBV27	TRBJ2-1
CASSLNPSAAQHF	many	13	TRBV5-6	TRBJ1-5
CASSPSPQGSYNEQFF	many	16	TRBV12-3/TRBV12-4	TRBJ2-1
CASRPNGAGELFF	.	13	TRBV19	TRBJ2-2
CSAGDKMSLHF	few	11	TRBV20-1	TRBJ1-6
CASSDSTESTDTQYF	many	15	TRBV2	TRBJ2-3
CSARSAGVQETQYF	many	14	TRBV20-1	TRBJ2-5
CSARDGLARDSGNTIYF	many	17	TRBV20-1	TRBJ1-3
CSASGTSNQPQHF	many	13	TRBV20-1	TRBJ1-5
CASSTTPDRRSYEQYF	few	16	TRBV6-1	TRBJ2-7
CSAREGLRESGTQYF	.	15	TRBV20-1	TRBJ2-5
CAISSPASSTDTQYF	few	15	TRBV10-3	TRBJ2-3
CASIMSRGGSPLHF	many	14	TRBV28	TRBJ1-6
CASKEVQETQYF	few	12	TRBV2	TRBJ2-5
CASSLVFAGELFF	.	13	TRBV13	TRBJ2-2
CASSWGHGTDTQYF	many	14	TRBV11-2	TRBJ2-3
CASSLSNWGQAAIDTQYF	many	18	TRBV27	TRBJ2-3
CASSILAGAFTDTQYF	many	16	TRBV27	TRBJ2-3
CSARTTGGLTAFF	.	13	TRBV20-1	TRBJ1-1
CATSDRLAPLEQYF	.	14	TRBV24-1	TRBJ2-7
CATSEPGQGNTGELFF	.	16	TRBV24-1	TRBJ2-2
CASSLTVRAGGDEQFF	many	16	TRBV7-6	TRBJ2-1
CAWSVPHSGNTIYF	.	14	TRBV30	TRBJ1-3
CASSLSLGEPGELFF	few	15	TRBV9	TRBJ2-2
CASSRRASDNEQFF	few	14	TRBV6-1	TRBJ2-1
CASSELGASTDTQYF	many	15	TRBV6-1	TRBJ2-3
CASSLAGDHNEQFF	.	14	TRBV19	TRBJ2-1
CASSQVSYTEAFF	few	13	TRBV4-1	TRBJ1-1
CASLNTGTVGYTF	few	13	TRBV19	TRBJ1-2
CASSVAQGATDTQYF	.	15	TRBV9	TRBJ2-3
CASSWTSPYEQYF	.	13	TRBV7-2	TRBJ2-7
CASSPTLHRAPLHF	few	14	TRBV28	TRBJ1-6
CSVDGRDEDTQYF	.	13	TRBV29-1	TRBJ2-3
CASSELAGVSITRDEQFF	many	18	TRBV6-1	TRBJ2-1
CASSQGPAELQETQYF	.	16	TRBV14	TRBJ2-5
CASSSGGEVAYEQYF	few	15	TRBV7-9	TRBJ2-7